These 3 T cell receptor beta chains were sequenced from one sample in a study of vaccination effects on CD4 cells after COVID-19 (dated by TCRdb to between 2020 and 2023). Antigens for these TCRs are unknown. The ViraFEST assay stimulated PBMC with viral peptide pools and then used TCR sequencing to identify antigen-specific CD4+ T cell clonotypes by expansion. After around 10 days of culture, CD4+ T cells were isolated with the EasySep CD4+ T cell isolation kit. Convalescent patients had PCR-confirmed SARS-CoV-2 infection between March and December 2020, before Alpha, Beta and Delta variants emerged in the United States. Preparation of the library involved the immunoSEQ multiplex PCR assay. What TCRdb holds here is the immuneACCESS table cut down to in-frame rearrangements. Part of the clones is not present; checked against another copy, under half of the missing clones reflect an unresolved V gene, and the others are unexplained. For this sample there are approximately 38,000 clones; just under 75% appear just once. Clones ranked in the top ten supply 30% to 40% of the sample.

The starting material was CD4+ T cells from PBMCs cultured with a peptide pool, obtained before COVID-19 vaccination. These receptors were taken from a human donor who had a prior SARS-CoV-2 infection.

The chain links TRBV24-1 to TRBJ2-5; a weak D match, TRBD1 (5 bases). The germline V gene has CDR1 KGHDR and CDR2 SFDVKD. The CDR3 has 13 residues. V lost 4 bases to trimming and J lost 5 bases, with 10 bases between them. The CDR3 sequence is CATSEKGFETQYF. The CDR3 DNA reads as TGTGCCACCAGTGAGAAGGGGTTTGAGACCCAGTACTTC.

The chain combines TRBV30 with TRBJ1-1; TRBD1 might be the D (6 bases). The V and J ends lost 1 base and 1 base respectively, with 13 bases between them. The CDR3 is 15 amino acids. CDR1 is GTSNPN and CDR2 is SVGIG in the germline V gene (reference sequence). CDR3 sequence reads: CAWSAITGRNTEAFF. As DNA, the CDR3 is TGTGCCTGGAGTGCAATAACAGGGAGGAACACTGAAGCTTTCTTT.

The chain couples TRBV15 to TRBJ1-2; TRBD1 aligns across 7 bases. V lost 4 bases and J lost 14; bases outside the gene matches: 13. Per germline, CDR1 LNHNV and CDR2 YYDKDF (reference sequence). There are 13 residues in the CDR3. The CDR3 reads CATSTSRGMTGTF. The CDR3 DNA follows: TGTGCCACCAGCACTTCAAGGGGGATGACAGGGACCTTC. Looking up the rest from reference TRBV15 and TRBJ1-2 gives the full variable domain: DAMVIQNPRYQVTQFGKPVTLSCSQTLNHNVMYWYQQKSSQAPKLLFHYYDKDFNNEADTPDNFQSRRPNTSFCFLDIRSPGLGDTAMYLCATSTSRGMTGTFGSGTRLTVV.